The 29 T cell receptor beta chains reported below all come from one sample, sequenced in a study (dated by TCRdb to 2016 to 2017). Library preparation was by RT-PCR. Sequenced using an Illumina MiSeq. The public reads were run again by TCRdb, first through fastp at Q25 and then through MiXCR, and only productive beta chains were kept. CDR3 protein sequences are deduplicated, and each keeps its most common genes and DNA. This sample has 650,000 to 800,000 distinct CDR3 sequences in its table, and more than 13% of those were observed once. Of the sample, 3.6% is held by the ten largest clones. Sequencing was performed on memory CD4+ T cells from blood. These receptors came from a female donor in good health, serving as a healthy control.

This clonotype was seen ten or more times. The rearrangement uses TRBV29-1 and TRBJ2-7; weak D call: TRBD1 (6 bases). This CDR3 comprises 14 residues. The germline V and J ends were trimmed by 3 bases and 6 bases, with 18 bases remaining between them. CDR1 and CDR2 from the germline V gene are SQVTM and ANQGSEA. The DNA for the CDR3 is TGCAGCGTTGATACAGGGCCTGGACCGGGCGAGCAGTACTTC. Translation: CSVDTGPGPGEQYF.

In this sample, this clonotype turned up many times. The CDR3 region has the DNA TGCAGTGCTAGAGATGCGCCAGGCTACGAGCAGTACTTC. Translating gives CSARDAPGYEQYF. The chain carries TRBV20-1 and TRBJ2-7; D remains ambiguous. Germline CDR1 and CDR2: DFQATT and SNEGSKA (reference sequence). The V gene lost 0 bases and the J gene lost 3 bases, with 9 bases spanning the gap. The CDR3 has 13 amino acids.

This clonotype has a count of ten or more. The V call is TRBV10-3, the J call TRBJ2-7; possibly TRBD1 for D (5 bases). The CDR3 extends over 16 amino acids. Germline-derived CDR1 and CDR2 are ENHRY and SYGVKD. Trimming removed 2 bases at V and 3 bases at J, with 17 bases between. The CDR3 is CAISEVLPPQGYEQYF. The CDR3, as DNA: TGTGCCATCAGTGAGGTCCTCCCCCCCCAGGGCTACGAGCAGTACTTC.

This clonotype came up once. The chain recombines TRBV24-1 with TRBJ1-4, with 7 bases matching TRBD1. Trimming at V came to 9 bases and at J to 8 bases, leaving 14 bases not matched to a gene. The CDR3 spans 15 residues. Germline V gene data show CDR1 as KGHDR and CDR2 as SFDVKD. CDR3 protein: CATSNPRQGGEKLFF. The CDR3 bases are TGTGCCACCTCGAATCCAAGACAGGGTGGCGAAAAACTGTTTTTT.

This clonotype was picked up a small number of times. The CDR3 DNA is TGTGCCAGCAACAAAGGGGGGCGGGGGAGCTCCTACAATGAGCAGTTCTTC. Amino acid sequence: CASNKGGRGSSYNEQFF. The chain joins TRBV9 to TRBJ2-1; a possible D gene is TRBD2 (7 bases). Trimming left V 6 bases short and J 0 bases short, with 19 bases between. Germline loops: CDR1 SGDLS, CDR2 YYNGEE. This CDR3 region has 17 residues.

This clonotype was picked up a small number of times. The J gene is TRBJ2-3, the V gene TRBV5-1; maybe TRBD2 (5 bases). V lost 2 bases and J 5 bases, leaving 18 bases between the germline ends. Germline V lookup: CDR1 SGHRS, CDR2 YFSETQ. The CDR3 consists of 16 residues. The CDR3 DNA follows: TGCGCCAGCAGCTTCGGCGGCTCGGCTCGGGGAGATACGCAGTATTTT. Amino acids: CASSFGGSARGDTQYF.

The chain uses TRBV7-9 and TRBJ1-2, with D unclear. V was trimmed by 5 bases and J by 7 bases, leaving 14 bases between them. CDR1 is SEHNR, CDR2 FQNEAQ, per germline (reference sequence). The CDR3 spans 13 residues. The CDR3 reads CASSAGVTSGYTF. The CDR3 nucleotides read TGTGCCAGCAGCGCAGGCGTTACTTCTGGCTACACCTTC.

This clonotype was counted many times. The chain combines TRBV6-2 or TRBV6-3 with TRBJ2-2; TRBD2 matches 13 bases. This CDR3 comprises 19 residues. Germline loops: CDR1 MNHEY, CDR2 SVGEGT. V lost 5 bases, J lost 0 bases, and 9 bases stayed unmatched. The CDR3 DNA sequence: TGTGCCAGCAGTGACGGACTAGCGGGAGAGATTGCGAACACCGGGGAGCTGTTTTTT. Amino acid sequence: CASSDGLAGEIANTGELFF.

In its sample, this clonotype was seen many times. The chain has TRBV6-1 and TRBJ1-5, with D hard to call. The V end was cut by 10 bases, the J end by 6 bases, with 19 bases between. Germline-derived CDR1 and CDR2 are MNHNS and SASEGT. This CDR3 is 14 amino acids long. The CDR3 spells CATHVEPIGQPQHF. CDR3 in DNA: TGTGCCACCCACGTCGAGCCAATCGGTCAGCCCCAGCATTTT.

V is TRBV2 and J is TRBJ1-5; 9 nucleotides line up with TRBD1. In germline, CDR1 is SNHLY, CDR2 FYNNEI. V trimming: 9 bases; J trimming: 7 bases; junction bases outside the gene matches: 7. CDR3 length equals 13 residues. CDR3 bases: TGTGCCAGAAGGGGACAGGGCCAACAGCCCCAGCATTTT. The encoded protein is CARRGQGQQPQHF.

V usage is TRBV5-4 and J usage is TRBJ2-1; D uncertain. Germline V CDR1 and CDR2: SGHNT, YYREEE (reference sequence). V dropped 0 bases and J dropped 7 bases, with 8 bases sitting between them. The length of the CDR3 is 13 residues. The DNA of the CDR3 is TGTGCCAGCAGCTTGGTTAGCATGAATGAGCAGTTCTTC. It encodes CASSLVSMNEQFF.

This clonotype has more than one count but fewer than ten. This rearrangement joins TRBV10-3 to TRBJ2-1, with 8 bases aligning to TRBD1. The germline V gene encodes CDR1 ENHRY and CDR2 SYGVKD. The CDR3 covers 15 residues. Germline trimming cut 7 bases from V and 0 bases from J; bases unmatched to any gene: 5. CDR3 region: CAITSDRASYNEQFF. DNA for the CDR3: TGTGCCATCACTTCGGACAGGGCCTCCTACAATGAGCAGTTCTTC.

J is TRBJ2-5 and V is TRBV28; TRBD2 matches at 15 bases. This CDR3 has 17 amino acids. Germline CDR1 is MDHEN and CDR2 is SYDVKM. Trimming cost V 6 bases and J 2 bases; bases outside gene matches: 7. CDR3 loop: CASSSGLAGGIQETQYF. CDR3 in DNA: TGTGCCAGCAGCTCTGGACTAGCGGGAGGGATTCAAGAGACCCAGTACTTC.

The chain carries TRBV9 and TRBJ2-1, with TRBD1 matching 9 bases. CDR3 length equals 15 residues. Trimming at V came to 0 bases and at J to 9 bases, leaving 7 bases not matched to a gene. CDR1 is SGDLS, CDR2 YYNGEE, per germline. CDR3 loop: CASSVVDRGGGEQFF. The CDR3 DNA follows: TGTGCCAGCAGCGTAGTAGACAGGGGGGGCGGTGAGCAGTTCTTC.

This rearrangement joins TRBV7-9 to TRBJ2-7; D is perhaps TRBD1 or TRBD2 (6 bases each). Germline V gene sequence: CDR1 SEHNR, CDR2 FQNEAQ (reference sequence). This CDR3 comprises 14 residues. Trimming removed 1 base from V and 2 bases from J, with 9 bases in between. CDR3 bases: TGTGCCAGCAGCTTAGATGGGGGGCCCTACGAGCAGTACTTC. It specifies CASSLDGGPYEQYF.

This clonotype appeared many times. The rearrangement joins TRBV3-1 to TRBJ2-5; D is unclear. Looked up from germline, CDR1 is LGHDT and CDR2 is YNNKEL (reference sequence). This CDR3 is 14 amino acids long. The V and J ends lost 2 bases and 1 base respectively, with 8 bases between them. The CDR3 protein is CASSQISSQETQYF. CDR3 bases: TGTGCCAGCAGCCAAATATCGTCCCAAGAGACCCAGTACTTC.

This clonotype was detected many times. The genes are TRBV4-2 and TRBJ2-5; D not resolved. There are 14 residues in the CDR3. Trimming took 1 base from V and 4 from J, leaving 10 bases between them. Germline values: CDR1 LGHNA, CDR2 YNFKEQ. In DNA form, the CDR3 reads TGTGCCAGCAGCCAAGGGCGGAACCGAGAGACCCAGTACTTC. It yields the protein CASSQGRNRETQYF.

The chain employs TRBV3-1 and TRBJ2-7; TRBD2 is a possible D gene (6 bases). This CDR3 spans 12 amino acids. V was trimmed by 3 bases and J by 12 bases, leaving 15 bases between them. Per germline, CDR1 LGHDT and CDR2 YNNKEL (reference sequence). This CDR3 reads CASSQAGTQLYF. The CDR3 DNA reads TGTGCCAGCAGCCAGGCGGGAACCCAGCTGTACTTC.

There are many counts of this clonotype. The J gene is TRBJ2-1, the V gene TRBV10-2, with unresolved D. The germline V gene has CDR1 WSHSY and CDR2 SAAADI. V lost 3 bases to trimming and J lost 10 bases, with 7 bases between them. CDR3 size: 11 residues. CDR3 in amino acids: CASSDGREQFF. The DNA of the CDR3 is TGCGCCAGCAGTGACGGCCGGGAGCAGTTCTTC.

This clonotype was seen more than once but under ten times. The rearrangement links TRBV30 to TRBJ1-5; perhaps TRBD1 as D (6 bases). This CDR3 has 14 amino acids. Between the trimmed V and J ends, which lost 3 bases and 0 bases, there was a span of 9 bases. Germline V lookup: CDR1 GTSNPN, CDR2 SVGIG (reference sequence). CDR3 sequence: CAWSQGYSNQPQHF. CDR3 bases: TGTGCCTGGAGCCAGGGGTATAGCAATCAGCCCCAGCATTTT. Combining the CDR3 with reference TRBV30 and TRBJ1-5 gives the whole variable domain SQTIHQWPATLVQPVGSPLSLECTVEGTSNPNLYWYRQAAGRGLQLLFYSVGIGQISSEVPQNLSASRPQDRQFILSSKKLLLSDSGFYLCAWSQGYSNQPQHFGDGTRLSIL.

The rearrangement links TRBV7-2 to TRBJ2-1, with 8 nucleotides matching TRBD1. The CDR3 totals 13 residues. Trimming removed 3 bases from V and 15 bases from J; junction bases left unmatched: 10. Germline V gene sequence: CDR1 SGHTA, CDR2 FQGNSA. CDR3 protein: CASSFHRQGKGFF. The CDR3 DNA reads TGTGCCAGCAGCTTCCACAGACAGGGGAAAGGGTTCTTC.

J is TRBJ2-7 and V is TRBV27, with TRBD1 matching 9 bases. V dropped 4 bases and J dropped 2; count of bases not matched to a gene: 9. Germline CDR1 is MNHEY and CDR2 is SMNVEV (reference sequence). This CDR3 comprises 16 residues. CDR3: CASSSGRQGVPYEQYF. CDR3 DNA sequence: TGTGCCAGCAGTTCGGGAAGACAGGGGGTCCCCTACGAGCAGTACTTC.

The chain combines TRBV9 with TRBJ2-2; 8 nucleotides line up with TRBD1. CDR1 and CDR2 from the germline V gene are SGDLS and YYNGEE. After removal of 4 bases from V and 6 bases from J, the junction contained 11 bases not matched to a gene. The CDR3 spans 16 residues. The CDR3 coding sequence is TGTGCCAGCAGCCCAGTTGGACAGGGTGTGTCCGGGGAGCTGTTTTTT. It translates to CASSPVGQGVSGELFF.

This clonotype was counted once. One base away lies a much larger clone, so this may be a sequencing read error. In this CDR3 the conserved last residue, phenylalanine or tryptophan, is missing, so a read error is likely. V usage is TRBV20-1 and J usage is TRBJ2-7; possibly TRBD1 for D (5 bases). CDR3 length: 12 amino acids. Germline loops: CDR1 DFQATT, CDR2 SNEGSKA (reference sequence). The CDR3 nucleotides are TGCAGCCCGTGGACATCTTCCTACGAGCAGTACCTC. Protein sequence: CSPWTSSYEQYL.

This clonotype appeared a few times. This rearrangement joins TRBV7-3 to TRBJ1-1; D might be TRBD1 (5 bases). Germline V gives CDR1 SGHTA, CDR2 FQGTGA. CDR3 length: 14 amino acids. V was trimmed by 7 bases and J by 1 base, leaving 13 bases between them. The DNA of the CDR3 is TGTGCCAGCAAACCGGGGCGGGGGAACACTGAAGCTTTCTTT. This gives the protein CASKPGRGNTEAFF.

Ten or more counts support this clonotype. This chain uses TRBV4-3 with TRBJ2-1, with 7 bases fitting TRBD2. V lost 4 bases to trimming and J lost 8 bases; unmatched junction nucleotides: 14. Germline CDR1 is LGHNA and CDR2 is YSLEER. The CDR3 extends over 16 amino acids. CDR3 coding DNA: TGCGCCAGCAGCCGGTATGGGGGGGAGGTCCTGGATGAGCAGTTCTTC. Translating gives CASSRYGGEVLDEQFF.

The table lists this clonotype with many counts. The rearrangement links TRBV29-1 to TRBJ2-5, with a possible D match to TRBD1 (6 bases). Germline CDR1 SQVTM, CDR2 ANQGSEA. This CDR3 comprises 14 residues. Trimming shortened V by 4 bases and J by 5 bases, and 17 bases separated the two germline ends. Here the CDR3 DNA reads TGCAGCGTTGGTGCCTTACAGGGATGGGAGACCCAGTACTTC. It is translated as CSVGALQGWETQYF.

V usage is TRBV6-2 or TRBV6-3 and J usage is TRBJ1-5; D call uncertain. V shed 2 bases and J shed 6 bases, with 14 bases lying between them. Germline values: CDR1 MNHEY, CDR2 SVGEGT. There are 15 residues in the CDR3. The CDR3, as DNA: TGTGCCAGCAGTTACCCGACTCCTGGGGTTCAGCCCCAGCATTTT. This codes for CASSYPTPGVQPQHF.

The V gene is TRBV7-9, the J gene TRBJ1-2; D call uncertain. V lost 4 bases to trimming and J lost 4 bases, with 13 bases between them. This CDR3 comprises 14 residues. The germline CDR1 and CDR2 sequences are SEHNR and FQNEAQ (reference sequence). CDR3 DNA sequence: TGTGCCAGCAGCTCCCCAACGAACGGCTATGGCTACACCTTC. Translated: CASSSPTNGYGYTF.